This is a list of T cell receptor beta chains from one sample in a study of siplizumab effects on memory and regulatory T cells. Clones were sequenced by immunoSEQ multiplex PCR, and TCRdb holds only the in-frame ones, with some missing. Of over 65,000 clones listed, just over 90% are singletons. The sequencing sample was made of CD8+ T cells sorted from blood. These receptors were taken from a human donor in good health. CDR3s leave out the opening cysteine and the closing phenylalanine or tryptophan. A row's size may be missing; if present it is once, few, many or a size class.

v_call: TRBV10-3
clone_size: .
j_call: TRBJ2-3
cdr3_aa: AISEASGGFPDTQY

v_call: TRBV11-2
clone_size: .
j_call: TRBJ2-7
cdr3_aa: ASSLDSGAEQY

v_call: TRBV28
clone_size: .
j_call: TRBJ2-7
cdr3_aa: ASSPLQALSYEQY

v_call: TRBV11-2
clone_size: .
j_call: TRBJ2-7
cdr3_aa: ASSLPTYEQY

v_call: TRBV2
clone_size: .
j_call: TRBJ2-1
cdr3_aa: ASSDVWGEHEQF

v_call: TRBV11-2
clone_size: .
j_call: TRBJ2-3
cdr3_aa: ASSPFDTQY

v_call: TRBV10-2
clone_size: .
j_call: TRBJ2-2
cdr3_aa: ASTTGGGTGELF

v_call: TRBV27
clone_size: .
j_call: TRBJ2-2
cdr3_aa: ASSIRPVGAGELF

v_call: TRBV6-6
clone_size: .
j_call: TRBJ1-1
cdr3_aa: ASRPPLLNTEAF

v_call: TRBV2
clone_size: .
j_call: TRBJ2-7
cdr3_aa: ASNGRRGNPLEQY

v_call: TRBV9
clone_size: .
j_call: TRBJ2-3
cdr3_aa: ASSVPVAGGRDTQY

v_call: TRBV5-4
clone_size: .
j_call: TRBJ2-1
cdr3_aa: ASSWGGDEQF

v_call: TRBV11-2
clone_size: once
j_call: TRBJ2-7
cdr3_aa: ASSLGQGINEQY

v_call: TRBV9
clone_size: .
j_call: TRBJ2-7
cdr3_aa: ASSVATAYEQY

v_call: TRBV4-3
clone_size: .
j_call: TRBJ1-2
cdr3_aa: ASSQGGHTSGYGYT

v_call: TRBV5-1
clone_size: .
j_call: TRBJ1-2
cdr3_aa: ASSTQPGQYYGYT

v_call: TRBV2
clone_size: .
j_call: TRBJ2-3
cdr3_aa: ASIGEDTQY

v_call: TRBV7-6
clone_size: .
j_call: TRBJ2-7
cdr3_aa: ASSLERGGSSYEQY

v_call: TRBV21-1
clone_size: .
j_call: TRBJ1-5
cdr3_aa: ASSLRLNQPQH

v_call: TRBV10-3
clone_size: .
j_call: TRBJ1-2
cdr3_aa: AISEQGGYT

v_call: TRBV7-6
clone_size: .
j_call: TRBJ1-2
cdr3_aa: ASSLGTGYGYT

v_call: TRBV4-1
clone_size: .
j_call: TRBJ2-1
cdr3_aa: ASSQDPTGADEQF

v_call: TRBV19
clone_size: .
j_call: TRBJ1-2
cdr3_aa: ASSHFTGQDRGYT

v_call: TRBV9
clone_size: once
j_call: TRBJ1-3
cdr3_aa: ASTDRANTIY

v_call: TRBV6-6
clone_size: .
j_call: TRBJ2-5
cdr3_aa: ASSHLGQKETQY

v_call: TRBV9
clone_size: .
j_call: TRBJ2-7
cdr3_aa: ASSVATSYEQY

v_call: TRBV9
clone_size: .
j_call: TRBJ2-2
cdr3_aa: ASSVDPDRVKTGELF

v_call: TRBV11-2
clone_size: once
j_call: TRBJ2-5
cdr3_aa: ASSRAGGHLETQY

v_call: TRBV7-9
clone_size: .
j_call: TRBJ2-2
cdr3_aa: ATQRGVANTGELF

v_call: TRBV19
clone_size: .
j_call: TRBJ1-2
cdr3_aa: ASSPGGAST

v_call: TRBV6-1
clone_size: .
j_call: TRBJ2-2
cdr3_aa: ASSDGTGWTGELF

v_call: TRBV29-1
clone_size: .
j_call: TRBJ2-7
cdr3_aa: SVVGWDGRSY

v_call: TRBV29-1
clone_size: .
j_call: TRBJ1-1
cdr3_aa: SVGRRGGNTEAF

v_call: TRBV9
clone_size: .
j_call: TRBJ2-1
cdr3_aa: ASSPRDLNEQF

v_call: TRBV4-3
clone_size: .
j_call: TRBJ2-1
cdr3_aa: ASSLSAGGQNEQF

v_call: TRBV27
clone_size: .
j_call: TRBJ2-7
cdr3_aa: ASSTSAGERYYEQY

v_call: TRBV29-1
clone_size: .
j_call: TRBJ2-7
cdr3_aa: SVEIPETYEQY

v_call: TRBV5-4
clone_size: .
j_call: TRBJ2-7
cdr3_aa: ASSPRTGGTYEQY

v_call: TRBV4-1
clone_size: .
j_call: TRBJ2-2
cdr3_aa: ASSQEGFGELF

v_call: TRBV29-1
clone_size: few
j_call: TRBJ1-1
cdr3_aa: SMSWMNTEAF

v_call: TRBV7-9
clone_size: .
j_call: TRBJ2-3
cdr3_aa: ASSVWLDEGGDTQY

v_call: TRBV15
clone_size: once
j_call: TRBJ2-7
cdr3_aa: ATSRDRTLYEQY

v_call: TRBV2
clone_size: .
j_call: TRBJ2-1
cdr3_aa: ASTTSGGLDEQF

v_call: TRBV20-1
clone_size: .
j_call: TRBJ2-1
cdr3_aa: SARDAGGQF

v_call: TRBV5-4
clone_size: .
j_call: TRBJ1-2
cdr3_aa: ASSDQGAGYGYT